This T cell receptor beta chain came from a study of T-cell reconstitution after alpha-beta-depleted transplantation in children. Whole-study findings and limits: The study reportedly traced alpha-beta T cells about two months after transplant to several hundred expanded graft clones.

Ten or more counts support this clonotype. What it binds is unknown. The TCRbeta library was prepared with unique molecular identifiers. A single record per CDR3 protein comes from TCRdb applying MiXCR to the PCR reads. The sample contains 250,000 to 400,000 distinct CDR3 sequences, over 20% of which appear only once. CDR3 length: 16 amino acids. V was clipped by 7 bases and J by 2 bases; unmatched bases: 6. CDR1 MNHEY and CDR2 SVGEGT come from the germline V gene. The V and J genes are TRBV6-2 or TRBV6-3 and TRBJ2-3; 13 bases line up with TRBD2. This specimen was PBMCs, mostly from graft donor cells, taken 180 days after TCRalphabeta/CD19-depleted stem cell transplant. The sequence was obtained from a male patient younger than 18 who had a stem cell transplant for acute lymphoblastic leukemia, so the T cells may come from the graft donor. The CDR3 reads CASTGLAGEFTDTQYF. The CDR3 DNA reads TGTGCCAGCACCGGACTAGCGGGAGAGTTCACAGATACGCAGTATTTT.